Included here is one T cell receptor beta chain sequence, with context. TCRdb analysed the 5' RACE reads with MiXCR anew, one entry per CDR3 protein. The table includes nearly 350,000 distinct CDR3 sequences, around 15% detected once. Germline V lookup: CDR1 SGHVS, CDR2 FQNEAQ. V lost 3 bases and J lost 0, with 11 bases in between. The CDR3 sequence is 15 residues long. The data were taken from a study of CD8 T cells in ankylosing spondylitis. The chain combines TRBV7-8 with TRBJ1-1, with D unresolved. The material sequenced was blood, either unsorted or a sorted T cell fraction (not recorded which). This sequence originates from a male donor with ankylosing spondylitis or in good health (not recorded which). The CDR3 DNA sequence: TGTGCCAGCAGCTTGTTGGGGTCGGTGAACACTGAAGCTTTCTTT. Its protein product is CASSLLGSVNTEAFF.